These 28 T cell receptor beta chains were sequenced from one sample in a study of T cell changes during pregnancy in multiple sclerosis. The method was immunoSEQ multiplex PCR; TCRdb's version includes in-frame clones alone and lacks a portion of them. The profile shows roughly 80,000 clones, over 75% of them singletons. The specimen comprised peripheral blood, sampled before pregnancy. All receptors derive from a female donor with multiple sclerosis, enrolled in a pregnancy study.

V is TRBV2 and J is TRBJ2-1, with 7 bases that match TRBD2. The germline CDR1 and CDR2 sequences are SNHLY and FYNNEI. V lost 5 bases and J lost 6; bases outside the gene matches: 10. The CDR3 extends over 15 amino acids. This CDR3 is CASSPNPGTINEQFF. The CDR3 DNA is TGTGCCAGCAGTCCTAATCCTGGGACTATCAATGAGCAGTTCTTC.

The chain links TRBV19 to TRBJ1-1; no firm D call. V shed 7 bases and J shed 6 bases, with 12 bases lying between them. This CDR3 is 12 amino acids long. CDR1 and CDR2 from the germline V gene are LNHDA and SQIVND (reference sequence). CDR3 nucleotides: TGTGCCAGTACCGGCAGGCTGTCTGAAGCTTTCTTT. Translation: CASTGRLSEAFF. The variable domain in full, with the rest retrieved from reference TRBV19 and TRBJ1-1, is DGGITQSPKYLFRKEGQNVTLSCEQNLNHDAMYWYRQDPGQGLRLIYYSQIVNDFQKGDIAEGYSVSREKKESFPLTVTSAQKNPTAFYLCASTGRLSEAFFGQGTRLTVV.

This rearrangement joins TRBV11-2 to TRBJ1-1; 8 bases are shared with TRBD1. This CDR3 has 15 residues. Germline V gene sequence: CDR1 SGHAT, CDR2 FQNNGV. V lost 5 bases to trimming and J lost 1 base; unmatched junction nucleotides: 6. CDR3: CASSPNDRGNTEAFF. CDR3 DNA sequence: TGTGCCAGCAGCCCAAATGACAGGGGGAACACTGAAGCTTTCTTT.

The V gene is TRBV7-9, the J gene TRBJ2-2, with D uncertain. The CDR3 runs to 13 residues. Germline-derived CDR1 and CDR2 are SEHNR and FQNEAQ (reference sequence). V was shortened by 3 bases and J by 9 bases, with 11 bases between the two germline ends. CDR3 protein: CASSFLKSRELFF. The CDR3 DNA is TGTGCCAGCAGCTTCCTTAAAAGCCGGGAGCTGTTTTTT. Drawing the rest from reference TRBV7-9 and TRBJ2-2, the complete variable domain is DTGVSQNPRHKITKRGQNVTFRCDPISEHNRLYWYRQTLGQGPEFLTYFQNEAQLEKSRLLSDRFSAERPKGSFSTLEIQRTEQGDSAMYLCASSFLKSRELFFGEGSRLTVL.

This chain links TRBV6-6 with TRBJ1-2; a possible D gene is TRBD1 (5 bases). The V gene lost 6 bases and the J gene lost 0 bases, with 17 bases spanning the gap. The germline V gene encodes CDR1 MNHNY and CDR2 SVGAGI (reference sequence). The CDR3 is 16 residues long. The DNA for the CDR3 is TGTGCCAGCAGCGTAAACAGGCACAGCGCTAACTATGGCTACACCTTC. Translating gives CASSVNRHSANYGYTF.

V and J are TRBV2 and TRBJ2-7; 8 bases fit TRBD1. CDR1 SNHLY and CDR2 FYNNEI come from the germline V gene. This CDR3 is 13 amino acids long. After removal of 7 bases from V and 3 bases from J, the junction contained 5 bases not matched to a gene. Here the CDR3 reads CASKRDRHYEQYF. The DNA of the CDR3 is TGTGCCAGCAAAAGGGACAGGCACTACGAGCAGTACTTC. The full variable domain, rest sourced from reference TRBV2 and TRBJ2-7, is EPEVTQTPSHQVTQMGQEVILRCVPISNHLYFYWYRQILGQKVEFLVSFYNNEISEKSEIFDDQFSVERPDGSNFTLKIRSTKLEDSAMYFCASKRDRHYEQYFGPGTRLTVT.

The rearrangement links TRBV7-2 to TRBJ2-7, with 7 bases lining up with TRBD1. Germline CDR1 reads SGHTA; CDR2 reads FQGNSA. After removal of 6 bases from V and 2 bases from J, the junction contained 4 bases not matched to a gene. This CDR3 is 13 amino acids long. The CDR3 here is CASSYGQAYEQYF. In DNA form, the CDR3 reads TGTGCCAGCAGTTATGGACAGGCCTACGAGCAGTACTTC.

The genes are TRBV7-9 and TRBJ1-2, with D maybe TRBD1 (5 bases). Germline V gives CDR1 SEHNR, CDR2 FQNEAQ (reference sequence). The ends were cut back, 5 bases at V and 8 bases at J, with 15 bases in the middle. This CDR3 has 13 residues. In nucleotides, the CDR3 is TGTGCCAGCAGCACGACAGCCCTAGGAGGCTACACCTTC. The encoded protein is CASSTTALGGYTF.

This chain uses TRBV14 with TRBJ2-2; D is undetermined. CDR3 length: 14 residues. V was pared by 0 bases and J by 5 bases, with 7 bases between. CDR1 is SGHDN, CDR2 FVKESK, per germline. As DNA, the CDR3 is TGTGCCAGCAGCCAAGATTCCGGGACCGGGGAGCTGTTTTTT. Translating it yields CASSQDSGTGELFF.

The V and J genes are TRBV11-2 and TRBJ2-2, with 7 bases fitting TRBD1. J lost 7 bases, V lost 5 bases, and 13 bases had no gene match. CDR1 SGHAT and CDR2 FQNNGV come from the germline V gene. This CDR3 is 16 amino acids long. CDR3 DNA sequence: TGTGCCAGCAGCCCGGGAACAGGGGCGGGCAGCGGGGAGCTGTTTTTT. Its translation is CASSPGTGAGSGELFF.

CDR3 DNA: TGTGCCAGCAGTTTATACGCGGTGTTGGGCTCCTATAATTCACCCCTCCACTTT. Amino acid sequence: CASSLYAVLGSYNSPLHF. V is TRBV27 and J is TRBJ1-6, with unresolved D. The CDR3 extends over 18 amino acids. Germline assignment: CDR1 MNHEY and CDR2 SMNVEV (reference sequence). Between the trimmed V and J ends, which lost 1 base and 0 bases, there was a span of 13 bases.

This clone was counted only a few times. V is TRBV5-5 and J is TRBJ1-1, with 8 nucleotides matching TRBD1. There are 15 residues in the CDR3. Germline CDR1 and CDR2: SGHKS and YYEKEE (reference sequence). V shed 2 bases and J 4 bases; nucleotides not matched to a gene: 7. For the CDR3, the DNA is TGTGCCAGCAGCTTCCACCGGGGGACAGGCACTGAAGCTTTCTTT. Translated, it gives CASSFHRGTGTEAFF.

DNA for the CDR3: TGTGCCAGCAGCCTACTAGCGGGGGTTTACAATGAGCAGTTCTTC. As protein: CASSLLAGVYNEQFF. The chain carries TRBV7-2 and TRBJ2-1; 11 bases fit TRBD2. Germline lookup yields CDR1 SGHTA and CDR2 FQGNSA. The length of the CDR3 is 15 residues. The V and J ends lost 5 bases and 4 bases, in that order; junction bases with no gene match: 4.

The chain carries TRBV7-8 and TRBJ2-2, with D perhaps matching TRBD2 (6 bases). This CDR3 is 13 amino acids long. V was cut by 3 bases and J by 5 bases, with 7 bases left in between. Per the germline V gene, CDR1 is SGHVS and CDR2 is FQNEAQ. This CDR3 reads CASSFRETGELFF. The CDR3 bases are TGTGCCAGCAGCTTCCGGGAGACCGGGGAGCTGTTTTTT. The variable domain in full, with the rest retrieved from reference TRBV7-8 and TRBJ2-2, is GAGVSQSPRYKVAKRGQDVALRCDPISGHVSLFWYQQALGQGPEFLTYFQNEAQLDKSGLPSDRFFAERPEGSVSTLKIQRTQQEDSAVYLCASSFRETGELFFGEGSRLTVL.

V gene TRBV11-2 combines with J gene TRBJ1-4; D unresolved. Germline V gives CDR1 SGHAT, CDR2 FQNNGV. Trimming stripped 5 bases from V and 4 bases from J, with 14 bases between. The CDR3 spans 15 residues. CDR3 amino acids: CASSHQRRRNEKLFF. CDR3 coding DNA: TGTGCCAGCAGCCATCAGCGACGGCGTAATGAAAAACTGTTTTTT.

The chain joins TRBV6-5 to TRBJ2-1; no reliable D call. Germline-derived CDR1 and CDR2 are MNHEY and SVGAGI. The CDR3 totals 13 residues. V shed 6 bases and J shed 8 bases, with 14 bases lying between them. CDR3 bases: TGTGCCAGCAGACGCCTAAGTCCCGATGAGCAGTTCTTC. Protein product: CASRRLSPDEQFF.

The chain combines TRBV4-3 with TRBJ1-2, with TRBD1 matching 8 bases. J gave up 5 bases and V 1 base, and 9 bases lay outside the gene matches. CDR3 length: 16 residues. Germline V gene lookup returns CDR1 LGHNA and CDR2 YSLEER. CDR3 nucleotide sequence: TGCGCCAGCAGCCAAGGCAACATCGGGACAGGTTATGGCTACACCTTC. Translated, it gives CASSQGNIGTGYGYTF.

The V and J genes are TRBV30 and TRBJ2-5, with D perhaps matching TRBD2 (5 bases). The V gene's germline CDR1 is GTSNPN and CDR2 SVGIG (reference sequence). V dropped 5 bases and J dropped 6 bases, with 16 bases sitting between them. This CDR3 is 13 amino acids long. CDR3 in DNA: TGTGCCTGGGCCCCGGATCTCGGGAAGACCCAGTACTTC. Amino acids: CAWAPDLGKTQYF.

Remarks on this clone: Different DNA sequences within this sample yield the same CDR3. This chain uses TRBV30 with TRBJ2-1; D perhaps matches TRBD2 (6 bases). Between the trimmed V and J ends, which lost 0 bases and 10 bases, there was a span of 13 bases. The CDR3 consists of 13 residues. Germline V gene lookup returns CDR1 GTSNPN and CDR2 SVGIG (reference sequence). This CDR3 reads CAWSVGRGREQFF. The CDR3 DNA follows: TGTGCCTGGAGTGTGGGGCGGGGTAGAGAGCAGTTCTTC.

Here the CDR3 DNA reads TGTGCCAGCAGCGTAGGTTTTAGAGGGAGTAGGTACACCGGGGAGCTGTTTTTT. Translating it yields CASSVGFRGSRYTGELFF. The genes are TRBV9 and TRBJ2-2, with a possible D match to TRBD2 (5 bases). The V and J ends lost 0 bases and 3 bases respectively, with 18 bases between them. Germline V gene sequence: CDR1 SGDLS, CDR2 YYNGEE. The CDR3 extends over 18 amino acids.

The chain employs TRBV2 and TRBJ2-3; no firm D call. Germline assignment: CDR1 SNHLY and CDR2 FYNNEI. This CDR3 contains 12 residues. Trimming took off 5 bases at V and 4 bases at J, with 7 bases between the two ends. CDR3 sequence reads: CASSYFADTQYF. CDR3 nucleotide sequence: TGTGCCAGCAGTTATTTTGCAGATACGCAGTATTTT.

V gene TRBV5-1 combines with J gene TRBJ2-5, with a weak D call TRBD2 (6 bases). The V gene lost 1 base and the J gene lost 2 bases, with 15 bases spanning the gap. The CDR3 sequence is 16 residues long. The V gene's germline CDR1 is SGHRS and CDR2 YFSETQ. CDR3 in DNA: TGCGCCAGCAGCTTGCGGGGCGGAGGGCAACAAGAGACCCAGTACTTC. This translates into CASSLRGGGQQETQYF. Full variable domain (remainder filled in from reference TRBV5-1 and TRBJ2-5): KAGVTQTPRYLIKTRGQQVTLSCSPISGHRSVSWYQQTPGQGLQFLFEYFSETQRNKGNFPGRFSGRQFSNSRSEMNVSTLELGDSALYLCASSLRGGGQQETQYFGPGTRLLVL.

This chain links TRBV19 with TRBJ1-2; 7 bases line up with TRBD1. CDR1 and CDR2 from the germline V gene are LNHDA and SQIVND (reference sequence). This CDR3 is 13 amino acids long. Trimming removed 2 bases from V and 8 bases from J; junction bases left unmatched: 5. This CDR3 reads CASSIPARGGYTF. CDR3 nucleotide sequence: TGTGCCAGTAGTATACCGGCCAGGGGGGGCTACACCTTC.

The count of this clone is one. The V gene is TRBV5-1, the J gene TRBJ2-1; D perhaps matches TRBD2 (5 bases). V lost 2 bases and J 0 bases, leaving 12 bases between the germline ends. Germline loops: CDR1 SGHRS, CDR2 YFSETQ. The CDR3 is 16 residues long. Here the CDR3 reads CASSFHGRGSYNEQFF. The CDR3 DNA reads TGCGCCAGCAGCTTTCACGGCCGGGGCTCCTACAATGAGCAGTTCTTC. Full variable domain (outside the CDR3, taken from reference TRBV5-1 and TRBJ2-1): KAGVTQTPRYLIKTRGQQVTLSCSPISGHRSVSWYQQTPGQGLQFLFEYFSETQRNKGNFPGRFSGRQFSNSRSEMNVSTLELGDSALYLCASSFHGRGSYNEQFFGPGTRLTVL.

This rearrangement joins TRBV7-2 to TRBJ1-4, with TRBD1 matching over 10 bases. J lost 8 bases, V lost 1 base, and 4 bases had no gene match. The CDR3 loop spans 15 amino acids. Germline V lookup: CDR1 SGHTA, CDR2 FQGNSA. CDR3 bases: TGTGCCAGCAGCTTAGGGGGGACAGGGGAAGAAAAACTGTTTTTT. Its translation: CASSLGGTGEEKLFF.

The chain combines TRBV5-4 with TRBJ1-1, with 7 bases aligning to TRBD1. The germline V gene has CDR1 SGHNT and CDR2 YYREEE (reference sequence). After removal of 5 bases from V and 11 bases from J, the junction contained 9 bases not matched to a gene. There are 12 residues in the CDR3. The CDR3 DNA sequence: TGTGCCAGCAGTCCAGAGGCAGGGGGGGCTTTCTTT. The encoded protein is CASSPEAGGAFF.

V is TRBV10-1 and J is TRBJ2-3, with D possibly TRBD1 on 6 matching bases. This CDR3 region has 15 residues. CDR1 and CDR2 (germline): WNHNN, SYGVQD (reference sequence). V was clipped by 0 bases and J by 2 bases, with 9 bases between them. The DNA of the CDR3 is TGCGCCAGCAGTGAGTCAGACAGGCCCACAGATACGCAGTATTTT. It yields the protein CASSESDRPTDTQYF.

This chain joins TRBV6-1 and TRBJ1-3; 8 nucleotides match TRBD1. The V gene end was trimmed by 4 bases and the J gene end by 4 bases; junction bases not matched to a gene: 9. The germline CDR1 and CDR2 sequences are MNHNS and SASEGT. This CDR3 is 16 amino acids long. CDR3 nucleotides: TGTGCCAGCAGTGGCCGGACAGGGTCGTACGGAAACACCATATATTTT. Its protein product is CASSGRTGSYGNTIYF.